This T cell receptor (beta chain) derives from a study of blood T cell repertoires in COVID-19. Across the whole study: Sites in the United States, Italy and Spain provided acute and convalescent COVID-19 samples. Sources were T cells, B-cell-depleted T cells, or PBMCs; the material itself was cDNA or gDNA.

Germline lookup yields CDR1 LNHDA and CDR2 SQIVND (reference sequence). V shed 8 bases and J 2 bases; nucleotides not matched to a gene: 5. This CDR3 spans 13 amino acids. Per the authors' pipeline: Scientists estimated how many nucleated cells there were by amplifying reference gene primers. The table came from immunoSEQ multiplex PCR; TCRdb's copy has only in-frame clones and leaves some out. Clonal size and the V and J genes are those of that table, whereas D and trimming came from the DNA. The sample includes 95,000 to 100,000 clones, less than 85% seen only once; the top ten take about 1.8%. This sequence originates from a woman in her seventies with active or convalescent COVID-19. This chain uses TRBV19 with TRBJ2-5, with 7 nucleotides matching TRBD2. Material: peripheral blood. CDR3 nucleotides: TGTGCCAGTGCCGGGACTAAACAAGAGACCCAGTACTTC. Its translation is CASAGTKQETQYF.